The rows below give T cell receptor beta chains drawn from one sample of a study of blood T cell repertoires in COVID-19. Measured with immunoSEQ multiplex PCR; TCRdb has only the in-frame clones, and not every one. The table lists over 65,000 clones, roughly three quarters of them singletons. Sequencing used peripheral blood. These TCRs come from a human donor in a cohort sampled during active COVID-19. The CDR3 runs from the conserved cysteine through the conserved F or W. Fields, in order: clone size, V gene, J gene, D gene, CDR3 protein, CDR3 DNA. The D gene is left open where the match is weak. Some rows have no size entry. The others give once, few or many, or a class for an expanded clone.

clone size: once
V gene: TRBV10-1
J gene: TRBJ2-5
D gene: TRBD2
CDR3 protein: CASNPRPRLAGEETQYF
CDR3 DNA: TGCGCCAGCAATCCGAGACCTCGACTAGCGGGAGAGGAGACCCAGTACTTC

clone size: NA
V gene: TRBV21-1
J gene: TRBJ2-1
D gene: NA
CDR3 protein: CASSPGLAGEQFF
CDR3 DNA: TGTGCCAGCAGCCCGGGACTAGCGGGGGAGCAGTTCTTC

clone size: NA
V gene: TRBV28
J gene: TRBJ1-4
D gene: NA
CDR3 protein: CASGAPRGTNEKLFF
CDR3 DNA: TGTGCCAGCGGGGCCCCCAGGGGCACTAATGAAAAACTGTTTTTT

clone size: few
V gene: TRBV7-2
J gene: TRBJ2-7
D gene: NA
CDR3 protein: CASTQGGAYEQYF
CDR3 DNA: TGTGCCAGCACCCAAGGGGGAGCCTACGAGCAGTACTTC

clone size: NA
V gene: TRBV7-9
J gene: TRBJ1-6
D gene: NA
CDR3 protein: CASSLVGARSPLHF
CDR3 DNA: TGTGCCAGCAGCTTAGTTGGGGCGCGGTCACCCCTCCACTTT

clone size: NA
V gene: TRBV28
J gene: TRBJ2-7
D gene: NA
CDR3 protein: CASSPDRVNSYEQYF
CDR3 DNA: TGTGCCAGCAGTCCGGACAGAGTGAACTCCTACGAGCAGTACTTC

clone size: many
V gene: TRBV4-1
J gene: TRBJ2-1
D gene: NA
CDR3 protein: CASSQEPPGGAVYNEQFF
CDR3 DNA: TGCGCCAGCAGCCAAGAACCCCCCGGGGGAGCGGTATACAATGAGCAGTTCTTC

clone size: NA
V gene: TRBV6-5
J gene: TRBJ2-7
D gene: NA
CDR3 protein: CASKAGSYEQYF
CDR3 DNA: TGTGCCAGCAAGGCAGGGTCCTACGAGCAGTACTTC

clone size: NA
V gene: TRBV5-1
J gene: TRBJ2-7
D gene: TRBD1
CDR3 protein: CASSSRQGAYEQYF
CDR3 DNA: TGCGCCAGCAGCTCGCGACAGGGGGCCTACGAGCAGTACTTC

clone size: NA
V gene: TRBV2
J gene: TRBJ1-1
D gene: NA
CDR3 protein: CASRPTPYGNTEAFF
CDR3 DNA: TGTGCCAGCAGACCTACCCCCTACGGGAACACTGAAGCTTTCTTT

clone size: NA
V gene: TRBV11-2
J gene: TRBJ2-3
D gene: TRBD1
CDR3 protein: CASSLLGGQGSDTQYF
CDR3 DNA: TGTGCCAGCAGCCTCTTGGGGGGACAGGGGTCAGATACGCAGTATTTT

clone size: once
V gene: TRBV3-1/TRBV3-2
J gene: TRBJ2-7
D gene: TRBD1
CDR3 protein: CASSNTGAQALSYEQYF
CDR3 DNA: TGTGCCAGCAGCAACACAGGGGCCCAAGCCCTTTCCTACGAGCAGTACTTC

clone size: NA
V gene: TRBV6-5
J gene: TRBJ2-3
D gene: TRBD2
CDR3 protein: CASSLRGSTDTQYF
CDR3 DNA: TGTGCCAGCAGTTTGCGGGGGAGCACAGATACGCAGTATTTT

clone size: few
V gene: TRBV28
J gene: TRBJ1-5
D gene: NA
CDR3 protein: CASCPQGSGQPQHF
CDR3 DNA: TGTGCCAGCTGCCCCCAGGGGTCCGGTCAGCCCCAGCATTTT

clone size: NA
V gene: TRBV7-9
J gene: TRBJ2-5
D gene: NA
CDR3 protein: CASSPDIQETQYF
CDR3 DNA: TGTGCCAGCAGCCCGGACATCCAAGAGACCCAGTACTTC

clone size: NA
V gene: TRBV27
J gene: TRBJ2-5
D gene: NA
CDR3 protein: CASSLRGAGAAGQETQYF
CDR3 DNA: TGTGCCAGCAGTTTACGGGGGGCGGGGGCGGCGGGTCAAGAGACCCAGTACTTC

clone size: NA
V gene: TRBV15
J gene: TRBJ1-3
D gene: NA
CDR3 protein: CATSRATTEAGNTIYF
CDR3 DNA: TGTGCCACCAGCAGAGCCACTACGGAGGCTGGAAACACCATATATTTT

clone size: NA
V gene: TRBV29-1
J gene: TRBJ2-2
D gene: NA
CDR3 protein: CSVTGFTGELFF
CDR3 DNA: TGCAGCGTTACAGGGTTTACCGGGGAGCTGTTTTTT

clone size: NA
V gene: TRBV3-1/TRBV3-2
J gene: TRBJ2-1
D gene: TRBD2
CDR3 protein: CASSLVAGVYNEQFF
CDR3 DNA: TGTGCCAGCAGCCTCGTAGCGGGAGTGTACAATGAGCAGTTCTTC

clone size: NA
V gene: TRBV9
J gene: TRBJ2-1
D gene: TRBD2
CDR3 protein: CASSVEGTSGRDEQFF
CDR3 DNA: TGTGCCAGCAGCGTAGAAGGGACTAGCGGGAGAGATGAGCAGTTCTTC

clone size: NA
V gene: TRBV4-1
J gene: TRBJ2-2
D gene: TRBD1
CDR3 protein: CASSPTYRGARPGELFF
CDR3 DNA: TGCGCCAGCAGTCCTACCTACAGGGGGGCGCGCCCCGGGGAGCTGTTTTTT

clone size: NA
V gene: TRBV27
J gene: TRBJ2-6
D gene: NA
CDR3 protein: CASQKSSGANVLTF
CDR3 DNA: TGTGCCAGCCAAAAATCCTCTGGGGCCAACGTCCTGACTTTC

clone size: NA
V gene: TRBV15
J gene: TRBJ2-7
D gene: TRBD1
CDR3 protein: CATSEYRGYQNEQYF
CDR3 DNA: TGTGCCACCAGCGAGTACAGGGGGTATCAGAACGAGCAGTACTTC

clone size: NA
V gene: TRBV11-1
J gene: TRBJ2-1
D gene: NA
CDR3 protein: CASSSPKTSSHDEQFF
CDR3 DNA: TGTGCCAGCAGCTCACCCAAGACTTCTAGCCACGATGAGCAGTTCTTC

clone size: NA
V gene: TRBV6-2/TRBV6-3
J gene: TRBJ1-1
D gene: TRBD1
CDR3 protein: CASSSDRVEAFF
CDR3 DNA: TGTGCCAGCAGTTCGGACAGGGTTGAAGCTTTCTTT

clone size: NA
V gene: TRBV28
J gene: TRBJ2-1
D gene: NA
CDR3 protein: CASSFPLNEQFF
CDR3 DNA: TGTGCCAGCAGTTTCCCCCTTAATGAGCAGTTCTTC